Listed below are T cell receptor beta chains from one sample, sequenced in a study of shared clonotypes between healthy human individuals. Sequencing used immunoSEQ multiplex PCR; TCRdb keeps in-frame clones, though not all of them. The sample contains roughly 2,000,000 clones, less than 95% of which appear only once. The specimen sequenced was naive CD8+ T cells sorted from blood. The origin of the receptors is a man aged 18 to 30 in good health. The CDR3 runs from the conserved cysteine through the conserved F or W. Each record gives: V gene, clone size, D gene, J gene, CDR3 DNA, CDR3 protein. D genes are given only for firm matches. Only part of the rows carry a size: once, few, many, or a class if the clone is expanded.

v_gene: TRBV6-5; abundance: .; d_gene: TRBD1; j_gene: TRBJ1-1; CDR3nt: TGTGCCAGCAGTTACGCTGGACAGGTGATGAACACTGAAGCTTTCTTT; CDR3aa: CASSYAGQVMNTEAFF
v_gene: TRBV7-6; abundance: .; d_gene: .; j_gene: TRBJ1-3; CDR3nt: TGTGCCAGCAGCCCCGGGGGAGGGATCTTAACCATATATTTT; CDR3aa: CASSPGGGILTIYF
v_gene: TRBV30; abundance: .; d_gene: .; j_gene: TRBJ2-2; CDR3nt: TGTGCCTGGAGTTTCGGCACCGGGGAGCTGTTTTTT; CDR3aa: CAWSFGTGELFF
v_gene: TRBV7-2; abundance: .; d_gene: .; j_gene: TRBJ1-6; CDR3nt: TGTGCCAGCAGCTTTACGAGGGCCTATTCACCCCTCCACTTT; CDR3aa: CASSFTRAYSPLHF
v_gene: TRBV5-8; abundance: .; d_gene: .; j_gene: TRBJ2-7; CDR3nt: TGTGCCAGCAGCGTCGACACCAGCAGGTCCTACGAGCAGTACTTC; CDR3aa: CASSVDTSRSYEQYF
v_gene: TRBV4-1; abundance: once; d_gene: .; j_gene: TRBJ2-1; CDR3nt: TGCGCCAGCAGCCAAATAAGTGGGGTTGAGCAGTTCTTC; CDR3aa: CASSQISGVEQFF
v_gene: TRBV5-6; abundance: .; d_gene: .; j_gene: TRBJ2-5; CDR3nt: TGTGCCAGCAGCTACGGCAGTCAAGAGACCCAGTACTTC; CDR3aa: CASSYGSQETQYF
v_gene: TRBV2; abundance: .; d_gene: TRBD1; j_gene: TRBJ1-5; CDR3nt: TGTGCCAGCAGTTTGACAGGGGAGAGCAATCAGCCCCAGCATTTT; CDR3aa: CASSLTGESNQPQHF
v_gene: TRBV5-1; abundance: once; d_gene: TRBD1; j_gene: TRBJ2-7; CDR3nt: TGCGCCAGCAGTTTGGACAGGGGGAACGAGCAGTACTTC; CDR3aa: CASSLDRGNEQYF
v_gene: TRBV5-4; abundance: .; d_gene: .; j_gene: TRBJ1-6; CDR3nt: TGTGCCAGCAGCTCCGCCCTTCCACGTGCCTATAATTCACCCCTCCACTTT; CDR3aa: CASSSALPRAYNSPLHF
v_gene: TRBV4-1; abundance: .; d_gene: .; j_gene: TRBJ1-6; CDR3nt: TGCGCCAGCAGCCAAGGGGCCGCGGGCTCGGATTCACCCCTCCACTTT; CDR3aa: CASSQGAAGSDSPLHF
v_gene: TRBV4-1; abundance: .; d_gene: .; j_gene: TRBJ2-7; CDR3nt: TGCGCCAGCAGCCAGGCTACTACCTTCTACGAGCAGTACTTC; CDR3aa: CASSQATTFYEQYF
v_gene: TRBV4-3; abundance: .; d_gene: .; j_gene: TRBJ1-4; CDR3nt: TGCGCCAGCAGCCGCCGGGACGGTACTAATGAAGGACTGTTTTTT; CDR3aa: CASSRRDGTNEGLFF
v_gene: TRBV30; abundance: .; d_gene: TRBD2; j_gene: TRBJ2-1; CDR3nt: TGTGCCTGGAGTCGGACTAGCCCCTTGGATGAGCAGTTCTTC; CDR3aa: CAWSRTSPLDEQFF
v_gene: TRBV5-5; abundance: .; d_gene: .; j_gene: TRBJ2-7; CDR3nt: TGTGCCAGCAGCTTGAAAATTTCTATAGGGGCTGTAACCTACGAGCAGTACTTC; CDR3aa: CASSLKISIGAVTYEQYF
v_gene: TRBV7-4; abundance: .; d_gene: TRBD1; j_gene: TRBJ2-7; CDR3nt: TGTGCCAGCAGCCCGGGACAGAGTGGCCACGAGCAGTACTTC; CDR3aa: CASSPGQSGHEQYF
v_gene: TRBV2; abundance: .; d_gene: .; j_gene: TRBJ2-5; CDR3nt: TGTGCCAGCAGTGAAATCAGGGGTGAAGAGACCCAGTACTTC; CDR3aa: CASSEIRGEETQYF
v_gene: TRBV11-2; abundance: .; d_gene: .; j_gene: TRBJ2-7; CDR3nt: TGTGCCAGCAGCTTAGCCTTAGGGACGGCCTACGAGCAGTACTTC; CDR3aa: CASSLALGTAYEQYF
v_gene: TRBV9; abundance: once; d_gene: .; j_gene: TRBJ2-7; CDR3nt: TGTGCCAGCAGCGTAACACCTACCTACGAGCAGTACTTC; CDR3aa: CASSVTPTYEQYF
v_gene: TRBV30; abundance: .; d_gene: .; j_gene: TRBJ2-3; CDR3nt: TGTGCCTGGGACGGAACAGGATTGTCAGATACGCAGTATTTT; CDR3aa: CAWDGTGLSDTQYF
v_gene: TRBV5-5; abundance: .; d_gene: TRBD2; j_gene: TRBJ2-5; CDR3nt: TGTGCCAGCAGCTTGGGGTCGGGAGGGTTGGAGACCCAGTACTTC; CDR3aa: CASSLGSGGLETQYF
v_gene: TRBV28; abundance: .; d_gene: .; j_gene: TRBJ2-5; CDR3nt: TGTGCCAGCAGTTTACGCCAGGGAATAGAGACCCAGTACTTC; CDR3aa: CASSLRQGIETQYF